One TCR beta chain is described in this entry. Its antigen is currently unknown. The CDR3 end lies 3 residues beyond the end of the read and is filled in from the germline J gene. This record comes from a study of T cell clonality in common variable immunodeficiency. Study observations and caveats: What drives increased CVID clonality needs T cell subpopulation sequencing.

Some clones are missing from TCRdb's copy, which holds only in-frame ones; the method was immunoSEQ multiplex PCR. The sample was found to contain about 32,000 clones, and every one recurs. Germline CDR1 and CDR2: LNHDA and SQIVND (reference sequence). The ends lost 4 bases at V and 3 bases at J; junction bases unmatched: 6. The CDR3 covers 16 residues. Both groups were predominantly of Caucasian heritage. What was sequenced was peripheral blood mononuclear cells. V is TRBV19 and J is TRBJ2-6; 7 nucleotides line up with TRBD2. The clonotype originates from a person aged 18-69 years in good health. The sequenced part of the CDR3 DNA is TGTGCCAGTAGTAAGGCGGGAGTGAGTGGGGCCAACGTC. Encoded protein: CASSKAGVSGANV. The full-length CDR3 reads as CASSKAGVSGANVLTF. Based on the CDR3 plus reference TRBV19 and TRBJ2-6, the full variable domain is DGGITQSPKYLFRKEGQNVTLSCEQNLNHDAMYWYRQDPGQGLRLIYYSQIVNDFQKGDIAEGYSVSREKKESFPLTVTSAQKNPTAFYLCASSKAGVSGANVLTFGAGSRLTVL.